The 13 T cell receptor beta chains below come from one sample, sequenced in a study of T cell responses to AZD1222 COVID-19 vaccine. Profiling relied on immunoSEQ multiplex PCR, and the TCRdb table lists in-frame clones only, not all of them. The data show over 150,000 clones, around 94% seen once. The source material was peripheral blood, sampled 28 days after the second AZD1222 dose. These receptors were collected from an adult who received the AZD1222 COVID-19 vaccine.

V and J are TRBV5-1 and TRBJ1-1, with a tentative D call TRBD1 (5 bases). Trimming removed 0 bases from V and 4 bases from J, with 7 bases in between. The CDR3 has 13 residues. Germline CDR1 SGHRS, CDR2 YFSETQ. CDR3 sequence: CASSLGGVTEAFF. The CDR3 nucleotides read TGCGCCAGCAGCTTGGGAGGGGTCACTGAAGCTTTCTTT.

CDR3 residues: CATSVGHTDTQYF. CDR3 in DNA: TGTGCCACCAGTGTGGGCCACACAGATACGCAGTATTTT. The chain links TRBV24-1 to TRBJ2-3; no definite D call. Germline CDR1 KGHDR, CDR2 SFDVKD. The ends were cut back, 5 bases at V and 2 bases at J, with 7 bases in the middle. This CDR3 region has 13 residues.

CDR3 nucleotides: TGCAGCGTTGTCCACAGGGGGGACGAAAAACTGTTTTTT. It encodes CSVVHRGDEKLFF. The chain uses TRBV29-1 and TRBJ1-4; TRBD1 matches 8 bases. Germline assignment: CDR1 SQVTM and CDR2 ANQGSEA. The CDR3 totals 13 residues. Germline trimming cut 4 bases from V and 8 bases from J; bases unmatched to any gene: 6.

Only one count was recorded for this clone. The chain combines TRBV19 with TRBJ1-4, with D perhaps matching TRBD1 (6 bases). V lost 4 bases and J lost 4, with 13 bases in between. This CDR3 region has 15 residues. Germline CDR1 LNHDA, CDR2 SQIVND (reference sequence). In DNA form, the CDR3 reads TGTGCCAGTAGTAAGCGGACAGCACTTAATGAAAAACTGTTTTTT. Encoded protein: CASSKRTALNEKLFF.

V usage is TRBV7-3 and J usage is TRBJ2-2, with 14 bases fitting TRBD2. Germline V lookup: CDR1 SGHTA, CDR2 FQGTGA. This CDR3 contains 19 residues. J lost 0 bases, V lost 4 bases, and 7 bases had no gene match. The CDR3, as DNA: TGTGCCAGCAGCTCCGGGACTAGCGGGGGATGGTCGAACACCGGGGAGCTGTTTTTT. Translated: CASSSGTSGGWSNTGELFF.

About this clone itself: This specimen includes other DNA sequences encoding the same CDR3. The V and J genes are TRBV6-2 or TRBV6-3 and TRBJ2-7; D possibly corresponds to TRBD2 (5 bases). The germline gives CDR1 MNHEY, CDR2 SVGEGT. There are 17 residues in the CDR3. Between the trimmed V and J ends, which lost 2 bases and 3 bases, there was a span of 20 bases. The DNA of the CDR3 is TGTGCCAGCAGTTACATGGTGGGTCGACAAGGAGGCTACGAGCAGTACTTC. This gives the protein CASSYMVGRQGGYEQYF.

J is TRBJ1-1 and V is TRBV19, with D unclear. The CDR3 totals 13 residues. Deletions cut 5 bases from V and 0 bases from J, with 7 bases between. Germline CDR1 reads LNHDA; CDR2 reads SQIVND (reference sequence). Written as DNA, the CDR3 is TGTGCCAGTAGTGCCTACATGAACACTGAAGCTTTCTTT. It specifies CASSAYMNTEAFF.

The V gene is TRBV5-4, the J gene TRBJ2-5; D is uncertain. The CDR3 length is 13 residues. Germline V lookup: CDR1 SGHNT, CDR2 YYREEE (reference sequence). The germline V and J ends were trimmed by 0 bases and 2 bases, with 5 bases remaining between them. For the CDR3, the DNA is TGTGCCAGCAGCTTGGAGTTACAAGAGACCCAGTACTTC. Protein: CASSLELQETQYF.

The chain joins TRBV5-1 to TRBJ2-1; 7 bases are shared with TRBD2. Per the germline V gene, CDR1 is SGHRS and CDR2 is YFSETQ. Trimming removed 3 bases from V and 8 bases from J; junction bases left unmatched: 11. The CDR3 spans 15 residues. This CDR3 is CASSWGGSGDYEQFF. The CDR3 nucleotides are TGCGCCAGCAGCTGGGGTGGCAGCGGGGACTATGAGCAGTTCTTC.

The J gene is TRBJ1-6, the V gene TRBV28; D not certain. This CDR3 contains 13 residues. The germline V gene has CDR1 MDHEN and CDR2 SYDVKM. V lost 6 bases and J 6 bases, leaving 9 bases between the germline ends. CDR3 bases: TGTGCCAGCAGGGGGAGCCCTAATTCACCCCTCCACTTT. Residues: CASRGSPNSPLHF.

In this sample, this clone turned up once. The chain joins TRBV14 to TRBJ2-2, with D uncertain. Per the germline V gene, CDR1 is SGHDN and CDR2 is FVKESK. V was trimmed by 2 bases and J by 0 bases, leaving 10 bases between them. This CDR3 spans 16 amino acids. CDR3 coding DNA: TGTGCCAGCAGCCAAACTGGCCTTACGAACACCGGGGAGCTGTTTTTT. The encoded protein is CASSQTGLTNTGELFF.

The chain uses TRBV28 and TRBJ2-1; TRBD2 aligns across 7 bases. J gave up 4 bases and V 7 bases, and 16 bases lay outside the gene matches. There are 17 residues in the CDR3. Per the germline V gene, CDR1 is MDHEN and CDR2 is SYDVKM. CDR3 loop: CASIKGWASGIYNEQFF. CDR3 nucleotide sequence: TGTGCCAGCATAAAAGGGTGGGCTAGCGGAATTTACAATGAGCAGTTCTTC.

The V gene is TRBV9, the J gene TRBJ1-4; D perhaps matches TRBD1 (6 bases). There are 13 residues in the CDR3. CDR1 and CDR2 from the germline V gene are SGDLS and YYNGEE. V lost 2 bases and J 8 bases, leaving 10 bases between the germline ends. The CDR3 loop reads CASSVRDNEKLFF. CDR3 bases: TGTGCCAGCAGCGTGCGGGACAACGAAAAACTGTTTTTT.